A single sample is the source of the 21 T cell receptor beta chains below, sequenced in a study of T cell changes during pregnancy in multiple sclerosis. Here immunoSEQ multiplex PCR was the method, and the copy in TCRdb shows in-frame clones only, minus some. The table lists about 38,000 clones, around 90% of them singletons. Specimen: CD4+ T cells from peripheral blood mononuclear cells, collected after pregnancy. These receptors all stem from a female donor in good health, enrolled as a control in a pregnancy study.

This clone was detected only once. The chain joins TRBV14 to TRBJ2-1; no firm D call. V was cut by 2 bases and J by 7 bases, with 12 bases left in between. In germline, CDR1 is SGHDN, CDR2 FVKESK. This CDR3 is 14 amino acids long. In DNA form, the CDR3 reads TGTGCCAGCAGCCAACGGAATGTCGGGAATGAGCAGTTCTTC. Translating gives CASSQRNVGNEQFF.

This clone appeared once. This rearrangement joins TRBV6-5 to TRBJ2-2; 8 bases line up with TRBD1. The CDR3 runs to 16 residues. With V trimmed by 2 bases and J by 1 base, 3 bases remained unmatched. Germline V gives CDR1 MNHEY, CDR2 SVGAGI. Written as DNA, the CDR3 is TGTGCCAGCAGTTACCTAGGGACAGGGAACACCGGGGAGCTGTTTTTT. Translation gives CASSYLGTGNTGELFF.

The V and J genes are TRBV10-3 and TRBJ2-1; TRBD2 agrees at 9 bases. Germline V gene data show CDR1 as ENHRY and CDR2 as SYGVKD. Germline trimming cut 0 bases from V and 7 bases from J; bases unmatched to any gene: 10. The CDR3 totals 17 residues. The CDR3 DNA reads TGTGCCATCAGTGAGTCGAAGGCTAGCGGGAAATCAAATGAGCAGTTCTTC. It specifies CAISESKASGKSNEQFF.

This chain connects TRBV9 to TRBJ2-1; 10 bases agree with TRBD2. This CDR3 region has 17 residues. Germline values: CDR1 SGDLS, CDR2 YYNGEE. The J segment lost 1 base and the V segment lost 2 bases, leaving 6 bases of the junction unmatched. The CDR3 nucleotides are TGTGCCAGCAGCGTCCTCAGCGGGGGGGAGTCCTACAATGAGCAGTTCTTC. The encoded protein is CASSVLSGGESYNEQFF. Complete variable domain (other parts from reference TRBV9 and TRBJ2-1): DSGVTQTPKHLITATGQRVTLRCSPRSGDLSVYWYQQSLDQGLQFLIQYYNGEERAKGNILERFSAQQFPDLHSELNLSSLELGDSALYFCASSVLSGGESYNEQFFGPGTRLTVL.

V gene TRBV19 combines with J gene TRBJ2-1, with a possible D match to TRBD1 (6 bases). The CDR3 totals 17 residues. The germline V gene encodes CDR1 LNHDA and CDR2 SQIVND (reference sequence). Trimming removed 9 bases from V and 2 bases from J, with 23 bases in between. CDR3 DNA sequence: TGTGCCAGCCATCCGTGGGGGCAGCAGACGGCCTACAATGAGCAGTTCTTC. Translated, it gives CASHPWGQQTAYNEQFF. Filled out from reference TRBV19 and TRBJ2-1, the complete variable domain reads DGGITQSPKYLFRKEGQNVTLSCEQNLNHDAMYWYRQDPGQGLRLIYYSQIVNDFQKGDIAEGYSVSREKKESFPLTVTSAQKNPTAFYLCASHPWGQQTAYNEQFFGPGTRLTVL.

The chain couples TRBV7-2 to TRBJ2-1; maybe TRBD2 (6 bases). Germline V gives CDR1 SGHTA, CDR2 FQGNSA. The CDR3 is made up of 18 amino acids. The V end lost 1 base, the J end lost 6 bases, and 22 bases lay between the germline ends. CDR3 sequence reads: CASSLDIGGGVRVNEQFF. In DNA form, the CDR3 reads TGTGCCAGCAGCTTAGATATAGGTGGCGGGGTCCGGGTCAATGAGCAGTTCTTC.

The chain has TRBV19 and TRBJ1-1; 8 bases align to TRBD1. The V and J ends lost 4 bases and 6 bases, in that order; junction bases with no gene match: 7. There are 14 residues in the CDR3. Germline CDR1 reads LNHDA; CDR2 reads SQIVND (reference sequence). CDR3 amino acids: CASSTTGAVAEAFF. The CDR3 coding sequence is TGTGCCAGTAGTACGACAGGGGCAGTCGCTGAAGCTTTCTTT.

V usage is TRBV11-2 and J usage is TRBJ1-2; D gene unclear. CDR3 length: 13 amino acids. Germline CDR1 is SGHAT and CDR2 is FQNNGV. V lost 0 bases and J lost 8, with 10 bases in between. In nucleotides, the CDR3 is TGTGCCAGCAGCTTAGATCGAGGGATAGGCTACACCTTC. This codes for CASSLDRGIGYTF.

The chain links TRBV7-9 to TRBJ2-7; D uncertain. V shed 5 bases and J shed 3 bases, with 20 bases lying between them. CDR3 length: 16 residues. CDR1 is SEHNR and CDR2 is FQNEAQ in the germline V gene (reference sequence). The CDR3 is CASSPLMYGRLYEQYF. As DNA, the CDR3 is TGTGCCAGCAGCCCACTCATGTATGGTAGACTCTACGAGCAGTACTTC.

This clone appeared once. The chain employs TRBV18 and TRBJ1-2; 8 bases line up with TRBD1. CDR3 length equals 17 residues. Germline CDR1 and CDR2: KGHSH and LQKENI. V shed 2 bases, J shed 2 bases, and the junction held 10 bases outside the gene matches. CDR3 nucleotide sequence: TGTGCCAGCTCACCAGGGGCCAGGGGGCACAGCAACTATGGCTACACCTTC. Protein: CASSPGARGHSNYGYTF.

This clone was detected once. This rearrangement joins TRBV7-8 to TRBJ1-3; tentatively, D is TRBD1 (5 bases). This CDR3 region has 14 residues. CDR1 is SGHVS and CDR2 is FQNEAQ in the germline V gene. V was cut by 2 bases and J by 3 bases, with 8 bases left in between. CDR3 sequence (DNA): TGTGCCAGCAGCTTACGGGGGGTTGGAAACACCATATATTTT. Translating gives CASSLRGVGNTIYF. Full variable domain (remainder filled in from reference TRBV7-8 and TRBJ1-3): GAGVSQSPRYKVAKRGQDVALRCDPISGHVSLFWYQQALGQGPEFLTYFQNEAQLDKSGLPSDRFFAERPEGSVSTLKIQRTQQEDSAVYLCASSLRGVGNTIYFGEGSWLTVV.

The rearrangement joins TRBV18 to TRBJ1-5, with TRBD1 identical over 8 bases. Trimming took 3 bases from V and 2 from J; bases not matched to a gene: 6. The CDR3 has 16 residues. The V gene's germline CDR1 is KGHSH and CDR2 LQKENI. CDR3 sequence: CASSPSDRGGNQPQHF. CDR3 nucleotide sequence: TGTGCCAGCTCACCGAGCGACAGGGGTGGCAATCAGCCCCAGCATTTT.

This chain connects TRBV6-5 to TRBJ1-6; 11 positions agree with TRBD1. The CDR3 totals 14 residues. From germline, CDR1 is MNHEY and CDR2 SVGAGI. With V trimmed by 10 bases and J by 4 bases, 3 bases remained unmatched. The CDR3 sequence is CATGTGGYNSPLHF. In DNA, the CDR3 is TGTGCCACCGGGACAGGGGGATATAATTCACCCCTCCACTTT.

The gene calls are TRBV5-4 and TRBJ1-1; D gene ambiguous. The CDR3 is made up of 14 amino acids. The V and J ends lost 4 bases and 1 base respectively, with 11 bases between them. Germline lookup yields CDR1 SGHNT and CDR2 YYREEE (reference sequence). CDR3 loop: CASSLISGNTEAFF. The CDR3 bases are TGTGCCAGCAGCCTAATTTCAGGGAACACTGAAGCTTTCTTT.

V is TRBV5-1 and J is TRBJ2-3; maybe TRBD2 (6 bases). Germline lookup yields CDR1 SGHRS and CDR2 YFSETQ. The CDR3 loop spans 14 amino acids. Trimming stripped 4 bases from V and 2 bases from J, with 11 bases between. The CDR3 sequence is CASSRGGTTDTQYF. CDR3 coding DNA: TGCGCCAGCAGCAGGGGAGGTACCACAGATACGCAGTATTTT.

This chain connects TRBV14 to TRBJ2-7, with 9 nucleotides matching TRBD2. The germline V gene has CDR1 SGHDN and CDR2 FVKESK. V lost 1 base and J lost 1; bases outside the gene matches: 8. CDR3 size: 17 residues. Here the CDR3 reads CASSQAEGTSPSYEQYF. In nucleotides, the CDR3 is TGTGCCAGCAGCCAAGCCGAGGGGACTAGCCCTTCCTACGAGCAGTACTTC.

The chain combines TRBV5-8 with TRBJ1-2; no firm D call. Trimming stripped 3 bases from V and 5 bases from J, with 17 bases between. CDR1 is SGHTS, CDR2 YDEGEE, per germline. This CDR3 region has 15 residues. The CDR3 nucleotides are TGTGCCAGCAGCTCAGGACTGGGCCAATTATATGGCTACACCTTC. Protein product: CASSSGLGQLYGYTF.

The chain links TRBV5-4 to TRBJ1-2, with no clear D. Germline CDR1 and CDR2: SGHNT and YYREEE (reference sequence). Trimming left V 3 bases short and J 4 bases short, with 10 bases between. The length of the CDR3 is 13 residues. The CDR3 loop reads CASSSGLAYGYTF. CDR3 coding DNA: TGTGCCAGCAGCTCAGGCTTGGCCTATGGCTACACCTTC.

Details on this clone: At one end, the junction sequence differs from germline, possibly due to a read error. J is TRBJ1-1 and V is TRBV18, with 8 bases fitting TRBD1. The CDR3 has 17 amino acids. Germline lookup yields CDR1 KGHSH and CDR2 LQKENI. The CDR3 sequence: CASSPRQGAIENTEAFF. As DNA, the CDR3 is TGTGCCAGCTCACCACGGCAGGGGGCGATCGAGAACACTGAAGCCTTCTTT.

The V and J genes are TRBV6-1 and TRBJ1-1; D is uncertain. Germline CDR1 reads MNHNS; CDR2 reads SASEGT. This CDR3 contains 14 residues. V was pared by 4 bases and J by 1 base, with 10 bases between. CDR3 sequence reads: CASSVLAANTEAFF. Written as DNA, the CDR3 is TGTGCCAGCAGTGTTCTAGCGGCGAACACTGAAGCTTTCTTT.

This chain connects TRBV2 to TRBJ1-2; D is ambiguous. There are 12 residues in the CDR3. The ends were cut back, 6 bases at V and 4 bases at J, with 9 bases in the middle. Looked up from germline, CDR1 is SNHLY and CDR2 is FYNNEI. CDR3 amino acids: CASRGRLYGYTF. CDR3 in DNA: TGTGCCAGCAGAGGCAGGCTCTATGGCTACACCTTC.